What follows are 13 T cell receptor beta chains derived from one specimen sequenced in a study of T cell clones after liver transplantation. Assay used: immunoSEQ multiplex PCR; TCRdb lists only in-frame clones, some missing. This table has approximately 6,000 clones, roughly 85% appearing once. This specimen was CD8+ T cells from blood, taken 24 months after liver transplant. The receptors here all came from a human patient who received a liver transplant. A share of the T cells may be of graft donor origin.

The chain recombines TRBV6-1 with TRBJ1-5; D gene unclear. CDR1 is MNHNS and CDR2 is SASEGT in the germline V gene. This CDR3 contains 15 residues. V was cut by 6 bases and J by 0 bases, with 12 bases left in between. CDR3 DNA: TGTGCCAGCAGACCCGACGGAAATAGCAATCAGCCCCAGCATTTT. Amino acids: CASRPDGNSNQPQHF.

This chain connects TRBV25-1 to TRBJ2-3; D unresolved. CDR3 length equals 12 residues. Trimming left V 7 bases short and J 5 bases short, with 10 bases between. Germline V gene sequence: CDR1 MGHDK, CDR2 SYGVNS. The CDR3 here is CASKDLGDTQYF. CDR3 DNA sequence: TGTGCCAGCAAAGACTTAGGAGATACGCAGTATTTT.

Details on this clone: One junction end does not reproduce the germline sequence, and a read error may be involved. The rearrangement uses TRBV5-3 and TRBJ2-7; weak D call: TRBD1 (6 bases). TRBV5-3 is designated an ORF whose function remains uncertain. The CDR3 is 14 residues long. The CDR3 DNA follows: TGTGCCAGCAGCTTTGGTACAGGGACCTACGAGCAGTACTTC. It encodes CASSFGTGTYEQYF.

This clone was observed a few times. The V call is TRBV19, the J call TRBJ1-1; 9 nucleotides match TRBD1. Germline assignment: CDR1 LNHDA and CDR2 SQIVND (reference sequence). Losses at the gene ends were 4 bases for V and 4 bases for J; bases not matched to a gene: 4. CDR3 length: 14 amino acids. The CDR3 sequence: CASSTPTGGTEAFF. DNA of the CDR3: TGTGCCAGTAGTACCCCGACAGGGGGCACTGAAGCTTTCTTT.

The rearrangement uses TRBV10-3 and TRBJ1-1; maybe TRBD1 (5 bases). The CDR3 is 15 residues long. The germline V and J ends were trimmed by 0 bases and 1 base, with 9 bases remaining between them. Germline CDR1 reads ENHRY; CDR2 reads SYGVKD. CDR3 coding DNA: TGTGCCATCAGTGAGTCGCTCGGACAGAACACTGAAGCTTTCTTT. Translating gives CAISESLGQNTEAFF.

The chain recombines TRBV19 with TRBJ1-1; D perhaps matches TRBD1 (6 bases). The CDR3 is made up of 13 amino acids. CDR1 is LNHDA and CDR2 is SQIVND in the germline V gene (reference sequence). The DNA of the CDR3 is TGTGGGTCGGGACAAACCTTTAACACTGAAGCTTTCTTT. Translating it yields CGSGQTFNTEAFF.

The table lists this clone with a count of one. The V call is TRBV28, the J call TRBJ1-1; perhaps TRBD1 as D (5 bases). The CDR3 runs 13 residues. Germline assignment: CDR1 MDHEN and CDR2 SYDVKM. The V end lost 9 bases, the J end lost 0 bases, and 11 bases lay between the germline ends. The CDR3 loop is CASSTAMNTEAFF. The CDR3 bases are TGTGCCAGTTCGACAGCCATGAACACTGAAGCTTTCTTT.

The chain combines TRBV19 with TRBJ2-5, with D unresolved. The J call is doubtful: the DNA matches TRBJ2-7 better. CDR1 is LNHDA and CDR2 is SQIVND in the germline V gene (reference sequence). The CDR3 is made up of 13 amino acids. CDR3 nucleotides: TGTGCCAGTAGTATAGATCGGCCGTACGAGCAGTACTTC. Its translation is CASSIDRPYEQYF.

This chain connects TRBV27 to TRBJ1-2; D gene unclear. Trimming pared 5 bases from V and 5 bases from J, leaving 18 bases between. The CDR3 has 15 residues. Germline V gene sequence: CDR1 MNHEY, CDR2 SMNVEV (reference sequence). CDR3 sequence reads: CASSGRTTDPYGYTF. In nucleotides, the CDR3 is TGTGCCAGCAGTGGCAGGACCACAGACCCATATGGCTACACCTTC.

This clone counts as medium-sized. This chain links TRBV28 with TRBJ2-7; D ambiguous. Trimming shortened V by 8 bases and J by 3 bases, and 17 bases separated the two germline ends. Germline V gene lookup returns CDR1 MDHEN and CDR2 SYDVKM. The CDR3 length is 14 residues. The CDR3 reads CASAPRSYGYEQYF. For the CDR3, the DNA is TGTGCCAGCGCTCCCAGGTCCTACGGCTACGAGCAGTACTTC.

This chain uses TRBV26 with TRBJ2-7; the table assigns TRBD2, which was not confirmed against the DNA. TRBV26 is a recognized pseudogene. This CDR3 has 11 amino acids. The CDR3 DNA follows: TGTGCCAGCAGCGCGGGGTACGAGCAGTACTTC. Its protein is CASSAGYEQYF.

The rearrangement links TRBV15 to TRBJ1-3; weak D call: TRBD1 (5 bases). Trimming left V 6 bases short and J 2 bases short, with 14 bases between. Germline V gives CDR1 LNHNV, CDR2 YYDKDF (reference sequence). The CDR3 is 15 amino acids. The CDR3 spells CATRPGKEAGNTIYF. The CDR3 DNA follows: TGTGCCACCAGACCAGGGAAGGAGGCTGGAAACACCATATATTTT.

V usage is TRBV6-6 and J usage is TRBJ1-2; D is unclear. The CDR3 totals 15 residues. Trimming stripped 2 bases from V and 4 bases from J, with 14 bases between. Germline V gene sequence: CDR1 MNHNY, CDR2 SVGAGI (reference sequence). The CDR3 sequence: CASSYTKAPLYGYTF. The CDR3 DNA reads TGTGCCAGCAGTTACACGAAGGCGCCCCTCTATGGCTACACCTTC.